The clone carrying this T cell receptor (beta chain) was counted at least ten times. Its matching antigen is unknown. There are 16 residues in the CDR3. V shed 5 bases and J 2 bases; nucleotides not matched to a gene: 12. CDR1 and CDR2 from the germline V gene are DFQATT and SNEGSKA (reference sequence). RNA transcripts served as the template for amplifying TCR beta CDR3 regions. In the first-round RT-PCR of the TCR CDR3, the HTBI primer set was used. TCRdb called the multiplex PCR reads again in MiXCR, with one record for every CDR3 protein. The table has 500,000 to 550,000 distinct CDR3 sequences, around 21% seen once. Clinical symptoms, serum thyroxine and TRAb, thyroid ultrasound and orbital computed tomography together formed the diagnostic basis. This sample was taken from a study of T cells in Graves' hyperthyroidism and ophthalmopathy. In the study overall: Peripheral blood samples were taken at initial diagnosis, prior to any treatment.

Study-wide results and caveats: The model's output predicted ophthalmopathy at a median of roughly seven months prior to onset.

This TCR derives from a young man with Graves' hyperthyroidism. Specimen: blood. The chain has TRBV20-1 and TRBJ1-2, with 9 bases lining up with TRBD1. The CDR3 region is CSAGRTGAFPNYGYTF. CDR3 coding DNA: TGCAGTGCTGGTCGGACAGGGGCTTTTCCGAACTATGGCTACACCTTC.